Listed below are T cell receptor beta chains from one sample, sequenced in a study of Graves' ophthalmopathy and Graves' hyperthyroidism. Each CDR3 protein is one row after TCRdb ran MiXCR on the multiplex PCR reads. The table records 200,000 to 300,000 distinct CDR3 sequences, 45% of them present only once. Sequenced material: peripheral blood. These receptors were collected from an adult man with Graves' ophthalmopathy. CDR3s include the opening cysteine and the closing phenylalanine or tryptophan. D genes are given only for firm matches. The size entry is marked missing in some rows and otherwise reads once, few, many or a size class.

v_call: TRBV19
d_call: NA
j_call: TRBJ2-2
clone_size: NA
cdr3_aa: CASSTWGAANTGELFF
cdr3_nt: TGTGCCAGTAGTACCTGGGGGGCCGCGAACACCGGGGAGCTGTTTTTT

v_call: TRBV7-9
d_call: NA
j_call: TRBJ1-5
clone_size: NA
cdr3_aa: CASSSPGSFGEPQHF
cdr3_nt: TGTGCCAGCAGCTCCCCTGGATCTTTTGGGGAGCCCCAGCATTTT

v_call: TRBV4-2
d_call: NA
j_call: TRBJ1-2
clone_size: NA
cdr3_aa: CASSQGNRAYGYTF
cdr3_nt: TGTGCCAGCAGCCAAGGGAACAGGGCCTATGGCTACACCTTC

v_call: TRBV20-1
d_call: NA
j_call: TRBJ1-6
clone_size: NA
cdr3_aa: CSARDQTPALHF
cdr3_nt: TGCAGTGCTAGAGACCAGACCCCGGCCCTCCACTTT

v_call: TRBV9
d_call: TRBD2
j_call: TRBJ2-2
clone_size: NA
cdr3_aa: CASSASGLAGGKDTGELFF
cdr3_nt: TGTGCCAGCAGCGCTTCGGGACTAGCGGGGGGAAAGGACACCGGGGAGCTGTTTTTT

v_call: TRBV27
d_call: NA
j_call: TRBJ1-1
clone_size: NA
cdr3_aa: CASSFFGQSGPAFF
cdr3_nt: TGTGCCAGCAGTTTTTTTGGACAGAGCGGGCCGGCTTTCTTT

v_call: TRBV29-1
d_call: TRBD1
j_call: TRBJ2-3
clone_size: NA
cdr3_aa: CSVEWDRGPTDTQYF
cdr3_nt: TGCAGCGTTGAGTGGGACAGGGGGCCCACAGATACGCAGTATTTT

v_call: TRBV29-1
d_call: TRBD1
j_call: TRBJ2-6
clone_size: NA
cdr3_aa: CSVASGGNVLTF
cdr3_nt: TGCAGCGTTGCATCAGGGGGCAACGTCCTGACTTTC

v_call: TRBV20-1
d_call: TRBD1
j_call: TRBJ1-2
clone_size: NA
cdr3_aa: CSAKRQGYGYTF
cdr3_nt: TGCAGTGCTAAGAGACAGGGCTATGGCTACACCTTC

v_call: TRBV25-1
d_call: NA
j_call: TRBJ1-5
clone_size: NA
cdr3_aa: CASMAPNQPQHF
cdr3_nt: TGTGCCAGCATGGCGCCTAATCAGCCCCAGCATTTT

v_call: TRBV7-9
d_call: TRBD1
j_call: TRBJ2-7
clone_size: NA
cdr3_aa: CASSFRAGGAEQYF
cdr3_nt: TGTGCCAGCAGCTTCCGGGCAGGGGGCGCCGAGCAGTACTTC

v_call: TRBV25-1
d_call: TRBD2
j_call: TRBJ2-1
clone_size: NA
cdr3_aa: CASSEWGGSSYNEQFF
cdr3_nt: TGTGCCAGCAGTGAATGGGGGGGGAGCTCCTACAATGAGCAGTTCTTC

v_call: TRBV6-5
d_call: NA
j_call: TRBJ2-7
clone_size: few
cdr3_aa: CASTRGGGYYEQYF
cdr3_nt: TGTGCCAGCACCCGAGGGGGGGGATACTACGAGCAGTACTTC

v_call: TRBV6-6
d_call: TRBD1
j_call: TRBJ1-2
clone_size: few
cdr3_aa: CASSTGGASDYGYTF
cdr3_nt: TGTGCCAGTTCTACAGGGGGCGCATCGGACTATGGCTACACCTTC

v_call: TRBV20-1
d_call: TRBD1
j_call: TRBJ2-7
clone_size: few
cdr3_aa: CSASGGWGQASYEQYF
cdr3_nt: TGCAGTGCTAGCGGGGGCTGGGGACAGGCTTCTTACGAGCAGTACTTC

v_call: TRBV7-9
d_call: NA
j_call: TRBJ1-4
clone_size: once
cdr3_aa: CASSLVGQDLNEKLFF
cdr3_nt: TGTGCCAGCAGCTTAGTCGGTCAGGACCTGAATGAAAAACTGTTTTTT

v_call: TRBV12-3/TRBV12-4
d_call: NA
j_call: TRBJ2-2
clone_size: NA
cdr3_aa: CASTSGGGDTGELFF
cdr3_nt: TGTGCCAGCACCTCTGGGGGCGGGGACACCGGGGAGCTGTTTTTT

v_call: TRBV29-1
d_call: NA
j_call: TRBJ2-2
clone_size: few
cdr3_aa: CSVRSDTGELFF
cdr3_nt: TGCAGCGTCAGAAGTGACACCGGGGAGCTGTTTTTT

v_call: TRBV5-5
d_call: NA
j_call: TRBJ1-1
clone_size: NA
cdr3_aa: CASSVGFSTEAFF
cdr3_nt: TGCGCCAGCAGCGTGGGGTTTTCCACTGAAGCTTTCTTT

v_call: TRBV5-8
d_call: NA
j_call: TRBJ1-5
clone_size: NA
cdr3_aa: CASSLIHSNQPQHF
cdr3_nt: TGTGCCAGCAGCTTAATCCATAGCAATCAGCCCCAGCATTTT

v_call: TRBV10-3
d_call: NA
j_call: TRBJ2-2
clone_size: NA
cdr3_aa: CAISVGSGPNTGELFF
cdr3_nt: TGTGCCATCAGCGTGGGCAGCGGACCAAACACCGGGGAGCTGTTTTTT

v_call: TRBV9
d_call: NA
j_call: TRBJ2-7
clone_size: NA
cdr3_aa: CASSADRQYEQYF
cdr3_nt: TGTGCCAGCTCAGCCGACAGGCAGTACGAGCAGTACTTC

v_call: TRBV6-6
d_call: NA
j_call: TRBJ2-7
clone_size: NA
cdr3_aa: CASSEAGVREQYF
cdr3_nt: TGTGCCAGCAGTGAGGCAGGGGTGAGGGAGCAGTACTTC